A single sample is the source of the 17 T cell receptor beta chains below, sequenced in a study of CD8 T cells in ankylosing spondylitis. These receptors have no known antigen. Each CDR3 protein gets one entry after TCRdb re-called the 5' RACE reads with MiXCR. Of hundreds of thousands of distinct CDR3 sequences listed, about 10% are singletons. Findings and caveats of the study: Within ankylosing spondylitis blood, a TCR beta motif made up of under 10 highly homologous variants appeared to be characteristic.

The sample comprised blood, either unsorted or a sorted T cell fraction (not recorded which). The receptor source for this set is a male donor with ankylosing spondylitis.

This clonotype was detected only a few times. The J gene is TRBJ2-7, the V gene TRBV10-3; the D gene is possibly TRBD1 (7 bases). The V gene lost 2 bases and the J gene lost 6 bases, with 17 bases spanning the gap. Per the germline V gene, CDR1 is ENHRY and CDR2 is SYGVKD. The CDR3 covers 15 residues. The CDR3 loop reads CAISEPVGGGGEQYF. As DNA, the CDR3 is TGTGCCATCAGTGAGCCTGTAGGAGGGGGCGGCGAGCAGTACTTC.

This clonotype was seen repeatedly, ten times or more. The CDR3 DNA is TGTGCCAGCAGTTACTGGACGACTAATGAAAAACTGTTTTTT. It specifies CASSYWTTNEKLFF. The rearrangement joins TRBV6-5 to TRBJ1-4; D gene unclear. The V gene's germline CDR1 is MNHEY and CDR2 SVGAGI. Between the trimmed V and J ends, which lost 1 base and 2 bases, there was a span of 5 bases. The CDR3 totals 14 residues.

The chain combines TRBV18 with TRBJ1-5; 10 bases agree with TRBD1. Germline trimming cut 3 bases from V and 7 bases from J; bases unmatched to any gene: 6. The CDR3 has 15 residues. Germline CDR1 and CDR2: KGHSH and LQKENI. CDR3 residues: CASSPRDRGEQPQHF. CDR3 nucleotides: TGTGCCAGCTCACCGAGGGACAGGGGTGAACAGCCCCAGCATTTT.

The chain combines TRBV20-1 with TRBJ2-5; the match to TRBD1 covers 7 bases. CDR1 is DFQATT and CDR2 is SNEGSKA in the germline V gene (reference sequence). V was pared by 2 bases and J by 2 bases, with 5 bases of the junction left unmatched. This CDR3 region has 14 residues. This CDR3 is CSARPTGLQETQYF. The CDR3 DNA follows: TGCAGTGCTAGACCGACAGGGCTACAAGAGACCCAGTACTTC.

There are many counts of this clonotype. The rearrangement uses TRBV5-1 and TRBJ2-1; D unresolved. Germline V CDR1 and CDR2: SGHRS, YFSETQ. Trimming pared 4 bases from V and 0 bases from J, leaving 17 bases between. CDR3 length equals 17 residues. CDR3 amino acids: CASSPAGLSSSYNEQFF. The CDR3 bases are TGCGCCAGCAGCCCAGCCGGCCTCAGCAGCTCCTACAATGAGCAGTTCTTC.

This clonotype was recorded at least ten times. This sequence joins TRBV7-2 and TRBJ2-1; D is ambiguous. The length of the CDR3 is 15 residues. Germline V gives CDR1 SGHTA, CDR2 FQGNSA. Trimming left V 0 bases short and J 0 bases short, with 6 bases between. The CDR3 coding sequence is TGTGCCAGCAGCTTAGCTTCTTCCTCCTACAATGAGCAGTTCTTC. This translates into CASSLASSSYNEQFF.

This clonotype has just a few counts. The genes are TRBV20-1 and TRBJ2-3, with 7 bases aligning to TRBD2. J was trimmed by 6 bases and V by 0 bases; bases with no gene match: 9. The germline CDR1 and CDR2 sequences are DFQATT and SNEGSKA (reference sequence). The CDR3 contains 15 residues. The CDR3 here is CSARDRGGGLDTQYF. For the CDR3, the DNA is TGCAGTGCTAGAGATCGCGGGGGAGGCCTGGATACGCAGTATTTT.

The chain combines TRBV20-1 with TRBJ1-5; D gene ambiguous. V was clipped by 2 bases and J by 3 bases, with 11 bases between them. CDR3 length: 14 amino acids. Per germline, CDR1 DFQATT and CDR2 SNEGSKA (reference sequence). The CDR3, as DNA: TGCAGTGCTAGAAGGGTTAATGACAATCAGCCCCAGCATTTT. It specifies CSARRVNDNQPQHF.

This clonotype has a count of ten or more. J is TRBJ2-5 and V is TRBV5-6, with D possibly being TRBD1 or TRBD2 (5 bases each). The V gene's germline CDR1 is SGHDT and CDR2 YYEEEE. Trimming removed 4 bases from V and 4 bases from J, with 14 bases in between. The CDR3 spans 14 residues. In DNA, the CDR3 is TGTGCCAGCAGCGGGGGACCAATCTTAGAGACCCAGTACTTC. Its translation: CASSGGPILETQYF. The complete variable domain, with remaining parts taken from reference TRBV5-6 and TRBJ2-5, reads DAGVTQSPTHLIKTRGQQVTLRCSPKSGHDTVSWYQQALGQGPQFIFQYYEEEERQRGNFPDRFSGHQFPNYSSELNVNALLLGDSALYLCASSGGPILETQYFGPGTRLLVL.

There are many counts of this clonotype. This chain joins TRBV5-1 and TRBJ2-3; 15 nucleotides line up with TRBD2. Germline CDR1 and CDR2: SGHRS and YFSETQ. V shed 4 bases, J shed 5 bases, and the junction held 5 bases outside the gene matches. The CDR3 length is 16 residues. The CDR3 here is CASSRGLAGGRDTQYF. For the CDR3, the DNA is TGCGCCAGCAGCCGGGGACTAGCGGGAGGCCGAGATACGCAGTATTTT. Full variable domain (outside the CDR3, taken from reference TRBV5-1 and TRBJ2-3): KAGVTQTPRYLIKTRGQQVTLSCSPISGHRSVSWYQQTPGQGLQFLFEYFSETQRNKGNFPGRFSGRQFSNSRSEMNVSTLELGDSALYLCASSRGLAGGRDTQYFGPGTRLTVL.

This clonotype was counted ten times or more. The chain links TRBV5-1 to TRBJ1-1; 11 nucleotides agree with TRBD1. Germline assignment: CDR1 SGHRS and CDR2 YFSETQ. This CDR3 is 15 amino acids long. V dropped 0 bases and J dropped 6; count of bases not matched to a gene: 4. Here the CDR3 DNA reads TGCGCCAGCAGCTTGGCGGGACAGGGGGGATCTGAAGCTTTCTTT. This codes for CASSLAGQGGSEAFF.

The chain is built from TRBV6-2 or TRBV6-3 and TRBJ2-2; a possible D gene is TRBD2 (5 bases). The CDR3 extends over 14 amino acids. Deletions cut 2 bases from V and 6 bases from J, with 10 bases between. Germline V gene data show CDR1 as MNHEY and CDR2 as SVGEGT. The CDR3 spells CASSYAKDSGELFF. The CDR3 DNA is TGTGCCAGCAGTTACGCTAAGGACTCCGGGGAGCTGTTTTTT.

Ten or more counts support this clonotype. In DNA form, the CDR3 reads TGTGCCAGCAGCGCTGGGACAGGGACTACTCAAGAGACCCAGTACTTC. It is translated as CASSAGTGTTQETQYF. V and J are TRBV12-3 or TRBV12-4 and TRBJ2-5, with 9 bases matching TRBD1. Germline trimming cut 6 bases from V and 2 bases from J; bases unmatched to any gene: 10. There are 16 residues in the CDR3.

The chain carries TRBV7-2 and TRBJ2-3; TRBD2 agrees at 7 bases. CDR1 and CDR2 from the germline V gene are SGHTA and FQGNSA. V trimming: 5 bases; J trimming: 1 base; junction bases outside the gene matches: 12. The CDR3 is 17 residues long. The CDR3 protein is CASSPRYPAGRTDTQYF. DNA of the CDR3: TGTGCCAGCAGCCCACGATACCCAGCGGGACGCACAGATACGCAGTATTTT.

This clonotype occurred a few times. This chain joins TRBV4-2 and TRBJ1-6, with D uncertain. Germline-derived CDR1 and CDR2 are LGHNA and YNFKEQ. V shed 1 base and J shed 1 base, with 2 bases lying between them. CDR3 length: 14 amino acids. CDR3 in amino acids: CASSQGSYNSPLHF. The CDR3, as DNA: TGTGCCAGCAGCCAAGGATCCTATAATTCACCCCTCCACTTT.

This clonotype has ten or more counts. The V call is TRBV7-9, the J call TRBJ2-1; D unresolved. This CDR3 spans 12 amino acids. With 3 bases removed from V and 7 bases from J, the gap between germline ends came to 7 bases. The germline V gene encodes CDR1 SEHNR and CDR2 FQNEAQ (reference sequence). The CDR3 DNA is TGTGCCAGCAGCTTTAGGGATAATGAGCAGTTCTTC. It specifies CASSFRDNEQFF.

The CDR3 coding sequence is TGCAGTGCTAAGGCAGGGGCCTTCGGGGAGCTGTTTTTT. It is translated as CSAKAGAFGELFF. The rearrangement joins TRBV20-1 to TRBJ2-2; D might be TRBD1 (6 bases). Trimming took 4 bases from V and 7 from J, leaving 13 bases between them. This CDR3 region has 13 residues. From germline, CDR1 is DFQATT and CDR2 SNEGSKA (reference sequence).